This TCR beta chain was documented in a study of T-cell memory formation after mild COVID-19. Study-level points and caveats: The CD4+ clones that contracted clustered mainly within CM and EM, and the CD8+ clones concentrated in EMRA. Whereas later expanders leaned CD4+, clones contracting day 15 to 85 showed a balanced CD4/CD8 makeup.

5'RACE with constant-segment primers yielded barcoded, UMI-tagged TCR alpha and TCR beta cDNA libraries. TCRdb independently ran MiXCR on the 5' RACE reads; one entry per CDR3 protein. The sample holds 300,000 to 400,000 distinct CDR3 sequences, roughly 21% seen once. Per the germline V gene, CDR1 is MNHEY and CDR2 is SVGAGI. This CDR3 is built from 14 residues. The V end was cut by 0 bases, the J end by 4 bases, with 8 bases between. As concerns this clonotype: Its antigen is not identified.

Source material: PBMCs or a T cell subset sorted from them (not recorded which). This rearrangement joins TRBV6-5 to TRBJ2-3; possible D gene TRBD2, 5 bases. This TCR derives from an adult woman who had mild COVID-19 (a few samples of this study predate the infection). Cell type and time point are not known. CDR3 DNA sequence: TGTGCCAGCAGTTACTCGGAGGTCCCAGATACGCAGTATTTT. Amino acid sequence: CASSYSEVPDTQYF.